The rows below give T cell receptor beta chains drawn from one sample of a study of siplizumab effects on memory and regulatory T cells. Repertoires were generated with immunoSEQ multiplex PCR, while TCRdb's copy carries only in-frame clones and drops some. The sample has more than 95,000 clones; over 90% are singletons. Material for sequencing was Tregs sorted from blood. The receptor set was obtained from a human donor in good health. The CDR3 runs from the conserved cysteine through the conserved F or W. The D gene is left open where the match is weak. A row's size may be missing; if present it is once, few, many or a size class.

>NA|TRBV30|TRBJ2-3|NA
TGTGCCTGGAGTGCCTCGAGGAGCGGAGGCACAGATACGCAGTATTTT
CAWSASRSGGTDTQYF
>NA|TRBV2|TRBJ2-7|NA
TGTGCCAGCAGTGAATACGTCGGAGCCTACGAGCAGTACTTC
CASSEYVGAYEQYF
>NA|TRBV2|TRBJ2-2|NA
TGTGCCAGCAATTTGGGCAGGATGACCGGGGAGCTGTTTTTT
CASNLGRMTGELFF
>NA|TRBV5-1|TRBJ1-4|once
TGCGCCAGCAAGGGCGGGGCCGGACCGGGGCAAAATGAAAAACTGTTTTTT
CASKGGAGPGQNEKLFF
>NA|TRBV6-4|TRBJ2-7|few
TGTGCCAGCAGTGACTGGGGGCGGGATTTAGCCTACGAGCAGTACTTC
CASSDWGRDLAYEQYF
>NA|TRBV5-5|TRBJ2-4|NA
TGTGCCAGCAGCTTGGCCCTCGACGGGATCGGGATTCAGTACTTC
CASSLALDGIGIQYF
>NA|TRBV19|TRBJ2-7|NA
TGTGCCAGTAGTAAAGCCGACAGACCCACCTACGAGCAGTACTTC
CASSKADRPTYEQYF
>NA|TRBV7-3|TRBJ2-2|NA
TGTGCCAGCAGCTTACGCAGTACCGGGGAGCTGTTTTTT
CASSLRSTGELFF
>TRBD1|TRBV6-1|TRBJ2-7|NA
TGTGCCGGGCAGGGGGTTAACGAGCAGTACTTC
CAGQGVNEQYF
>NA|TRBV19|TRBJ1-2|NA
TGTGCCAGTAGTATAGAGACTGGAAGTTTTTATGGCTACACCTTC
CASSIETGSFYGYTF
>TRBD2|TRBV6-6|TRBJ2-5|NA
TGTGCCAGCAGTTATGGTAGCGGGAGCTCCCAAGAGACCCAGTACTTC
CASSYGSGSSQETQYF
>NA|TRBV7-9|TRBJ2-2|NA
TGTGCCAGCAGCTTTTCGAGCACCGGGGAGCTGTTTTTT
CASSFSSTGELFF
>TRBD1|TRBV11-1|TRBJ2-1|NA
TGTGCCAGCAGCCCCGGACAGGGCAGGCAGCTTAGCTCCTACAATGAGCAGTTCTTC
CASSPGQGRQLSSYNEQFF
>NA|TRBV7-9|TRBJ1-2|NA
TGTGCCAGCAGCTTGGACTCTGGCTACACCTTC
CASSLDSGYTF
>TRBD2|TRBV6-5|TRBJ2-2|NA
TGTGCCAGCAGTTACTCGGAGGGACTAAGAACCGGGGAGCTGTTTTTT
CASSYSEGLRTGELFF
>TRBD1|TRBV29-1|TRBJ2-2|NA
TGCAGCGGGACAGGGGCCACCGGGGAGCTGTTTTTT
CSGTGATGELFF
>NA|TRBV15|TRBJ2-7|NA
TGTGCCACCAGCTTGGAGAGCTCCTACGAGCAGTACTTC
CATSLESSYEQYF
>NA|TRBV4-1|TRBJ2-3|once
TGCGCCAGCAGCCAAGATCTCGCCCCCCCGGATACGCAGTATTTT
CASSQDLAPPDTQYF
>NA|TRBV7-9|TRBJ1-6|once
TGTGCCAGCAGCTCCGACAGGAGATATTCACCCCTCCACTTT
CASSSDRRYSPLHF
>NA|TRBV6-5|TRBJ2-7|once
TGTGCCAGCAGTTATAGCTCCTACGAGCAGTACTTC
CASSYSSYEQYF
>NA|TRBV11-3|TRBJ1-1|NA
TGTGCCAGCAGCTCCCCGGTAGGGAGGACCACTGAAGCTTTCTTT
CASSSPVGRTTEAFF
>NA|TRBV6-6|TRBJ2-5|NA
TGTGCCAGCAGTTACGGGGCCAGAGAGACCCAGTACTTC
CASSYGARETQYF
>NA|TRBV2|TRBJ2-3|NA
TGTGCCAGCAGTGCCTTTTTAGGGGGGGGGACAGATACGCAGTATTTT
CASSAFLGGGTDTQYF
>TRBD2|TRBV5-4|TRBJ2-5|NA
TGTGCCAGCAGCTTTCGACTAGCGGGGCAAGAGACCCAGTACTTC
CASSFRLAGQETQYF
>TRBD1|TRBV6-1|TRBJ1-1|NA
TGTGCCAGCAGTAGCCGAGGGACAGGGGGTACTGAAGCTTTCTTT
CASSSRGTGGTEAFF
>NA|TRBV6-1|TRBJ2-1|NA
TGTGCCAGCAATGGTGAACACAATGAGCAGTTCTTC
CASNGEHNEQFF
>TRBD1|TRBV7-9|TRBJ1-1|once
TGTGCCAGCAGCTGGGGACAGGGAAAGGCTGAAGCTTTCTTT
CASSWGQGKAEAFF
>NA|TRBV5-1|TRBJ2-7|NA
TGCGCCAGCAGCTCGGACGTCTCCTACGAGCAGTACTTC
CASSSDVSYEQYF
>NA|TRBV7-3|TRBJ1-1|NA
TGTGCCAGCAGCTTGACAGTTGGGGCTGAAGCTTTCTTT
CASSLTVGAEAFF
>NA|TRBV9|TRBJ2-4|NA
TGTGCCAGCAGCGTAGGAGCGAGCGGGAAAAACATTCAGTACTTC
CASSVGASGKNIQYF
>NA|TRBV11-2|TRBJ1-1|NA
TGTGCCAGCAAGTGGGTCACAGGAAACACTGAAGCTTTCTTT
CASKWVTGNTEAFF
>TRBD1|TRBV2|TRBJ1-1|NA
TGTGCCAGCAGTGGACAGGGAGTGGGGAACACTGAAGCTTTCTTT
CASSGQGVGNTEAFF
>NA|TRBV18|TRBJ2-1|NA
TGTGCCAGCTCAGAAGCACATGAGCAGTTCTTC
CASSEAHEQFF
>TRBD1|TRBV28|TRBJ1-3|NA
TGTGCCACAATAGGGACAGGGGTATCCACCATATATTTT
CATIGTGVSTIYF
>TRBD2|TRBV6-5|TRBJ2-7|NA
TGTGCCAGCAGTAGGGGGGGACTAGGGGTAAGCGAGCAGTACTTC
CASSRGGLGVSEQYF
>TRBD1|TRBV7-9|TRBJ1-1|NA
TGTGCCAGCAGAGGAGTACAGGGGGCCGGCACTGAAGCTTTCTTT
CASRGVQGAGTEAFF
>NA|TRBV30|TRBJ1-2|NA
TGTGCCTGGAGTGTCGGGGATAACTATGGCTACACCTTC
CAWSVGDNYGYTF
>NA|TRBV5-1|TRBJ2-1|NA
TGCGCCAGCAGCTTGTGGGGTTTAGGCCCCAGCGTGGACAATGAGCAGTTCTTC
CASSLWGLGPSVDNEQFF
>NA|TRBV7-9|TRBJ2-1|NA
TGTGCCAGCAGCCTCGGGCCCAACAATGAGCAGTTCTTC
CASSLGPNNEQFF
>NA|TRBV2|TRBJ1-6|NA
TGTGCCAGCAGTGAAGCGGGGAAGAATTCACCCCTCCACTTT
CASSEAGKNSPLHF
>NA|TRBV9|TRBJ2-1|once
TGTGCCAGCAGCGTAGCGGAGTTGAATGAGCAGTTCTTC
CASSVAELNEQFF
>TRBD2|TRBV6-6|TRBJ2-1|NA
TGTGCCAGCAGTCTCCCTAGCGGGGGGGTGAATGAGCAGTTCTTC
CASSLPSGGVNEQFF